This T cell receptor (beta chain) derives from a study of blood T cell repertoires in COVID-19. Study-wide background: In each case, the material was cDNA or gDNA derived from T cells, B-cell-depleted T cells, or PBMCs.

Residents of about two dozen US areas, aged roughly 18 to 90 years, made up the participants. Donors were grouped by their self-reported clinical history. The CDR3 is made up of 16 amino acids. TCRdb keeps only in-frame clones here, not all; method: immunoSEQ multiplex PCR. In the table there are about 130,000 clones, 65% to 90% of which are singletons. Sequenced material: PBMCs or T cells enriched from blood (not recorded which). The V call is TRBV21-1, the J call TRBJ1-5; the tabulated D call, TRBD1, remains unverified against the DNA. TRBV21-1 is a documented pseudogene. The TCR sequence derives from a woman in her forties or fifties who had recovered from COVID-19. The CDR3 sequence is CASSTETWTGDQPQHF. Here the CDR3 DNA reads TGTGCCAGCAGCACAGAAACCTGGACAGGGGACCAGCCCCAGCATTTT.